This passage covers 4 T cell receptor beta chains from one sample sequenced in a study of PD-L1 blockade in urothelial cancer. This table comes from immunoSEQ multiplex PCR, and its TCRdb copy is limited to in-frame clones, with some not included. Of tens of thousands of clones listed, roughly 84% are singletons. Indicated time point: pretreatment peripheral blood. Sequenced material: PBMCs, taken around atezolizumab (anti-PD-L1) treatment. These TCRs come from a man in his 60s with urothelial cancer.

The chain combines TRBV19 with TRBJ2-1; TRBD2 agrees at 10 bases. In germline, CDR1 is LNHDA, CDR2 SQIVND (reference sequence). The CDR3 runs 17 residues. The junction had 9 bases not matched to a gene; V was cut back by 0 bases and J by 7 bases. The CDR3 nucleotides read TGTGCCAGTAGTATAGATCTGGCTAGCGGGAGTGGGAATGAGCAGTTCTTC. Translated: CASSIDLASGSGNEQFF.

The V and J genes are TRBV5-1 and TRBJ1-1; 12 bases are shared with TRBD1. V lost 7 bases and J lost 5; bases outside the gene matches: 9. This CDR3 has 15 amino acids. CDR1 is SGHRS, CDR2 YFSETQ, per germline. CDR3 protein: CASLSAGQGATEAFF. CDR3 in DNA: TGCGCCAGCTTATCAGCGGGACAGGGGGCGACTGAAGCTTTCTTT.

The V gene is TRBV2, the J gene TRBJ2-3, with 10 bases that match TRBD2. The CDR3 totals 15 residues. J lost 2 bases, V lost 5 bases, and 4 bases had no gene match. The germline V gene encodes CDR1 SNHLY and CDR2 FYNNEI. CDR3 in amino acids: CASSLAGAFTDTQYF. The CDR3 coding sequence is TGTGCCAGCAGTCTAGCGGGAGCCTTCACAGATACGCAGTATTTT.

This rearrangement joins TRBV6-5 to TRBJ2-7, with no clear D. The germline V gene has CDR1 MNHEY and CDR2 SVGAGI. CDR3 length equals 15 residues. Deletions cut 0 bases from V and 1 base from J, with 10 bases between. The CDR3 spells CASSYSWSGSYEQYF. CDR3 nucleotides: TGTGCCAGCAGTTACTCCTGGTCAGGTTCCTACGAGCAGTACTTC.